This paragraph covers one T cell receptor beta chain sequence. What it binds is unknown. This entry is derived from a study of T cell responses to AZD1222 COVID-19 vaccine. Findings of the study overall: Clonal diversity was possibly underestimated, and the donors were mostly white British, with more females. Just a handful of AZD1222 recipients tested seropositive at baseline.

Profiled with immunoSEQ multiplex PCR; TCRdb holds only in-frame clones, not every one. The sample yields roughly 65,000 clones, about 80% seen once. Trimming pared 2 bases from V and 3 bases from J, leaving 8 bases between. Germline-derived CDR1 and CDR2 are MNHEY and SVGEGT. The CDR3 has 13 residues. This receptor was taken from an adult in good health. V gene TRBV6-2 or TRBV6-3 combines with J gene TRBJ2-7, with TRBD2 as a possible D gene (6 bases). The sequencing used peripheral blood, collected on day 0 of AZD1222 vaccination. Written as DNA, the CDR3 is TGTGCCAGCAGTTACAAGGGAGGCTACGAGCAGTACTTC. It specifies CASSYKGGYEQYF.